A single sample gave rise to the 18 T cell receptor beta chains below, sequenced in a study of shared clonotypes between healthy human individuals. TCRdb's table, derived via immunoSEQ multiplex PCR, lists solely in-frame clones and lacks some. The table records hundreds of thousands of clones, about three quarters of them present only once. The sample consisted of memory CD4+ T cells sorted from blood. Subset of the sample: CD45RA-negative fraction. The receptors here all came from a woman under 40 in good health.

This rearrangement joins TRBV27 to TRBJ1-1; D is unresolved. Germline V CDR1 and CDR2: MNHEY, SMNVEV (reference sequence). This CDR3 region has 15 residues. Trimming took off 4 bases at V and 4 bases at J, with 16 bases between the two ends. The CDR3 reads CASSSSEVYGTEAFF. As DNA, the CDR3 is TGTGCCAGCAGTTCTTCCGAAGTTTATGGCACTGAAGCTTTCTTT.

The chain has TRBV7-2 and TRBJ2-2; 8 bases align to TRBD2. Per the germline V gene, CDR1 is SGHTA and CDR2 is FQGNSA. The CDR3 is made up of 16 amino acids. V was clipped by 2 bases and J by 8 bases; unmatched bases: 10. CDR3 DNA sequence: TGTGCCAGCAGCTTACCAACTAGCGGAGGGTTGGGGGAGCTGTTTTTT. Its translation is CASSLPTSGGLGELFF.

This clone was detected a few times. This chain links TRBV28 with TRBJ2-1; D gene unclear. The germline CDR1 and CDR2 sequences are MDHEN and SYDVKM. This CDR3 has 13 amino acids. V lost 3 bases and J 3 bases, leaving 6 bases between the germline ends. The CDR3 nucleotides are TGTGCCAGCAGTTTTGGTAGCTACAATGAGCAGTTCTTC. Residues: CASSFGSYNEQFF.

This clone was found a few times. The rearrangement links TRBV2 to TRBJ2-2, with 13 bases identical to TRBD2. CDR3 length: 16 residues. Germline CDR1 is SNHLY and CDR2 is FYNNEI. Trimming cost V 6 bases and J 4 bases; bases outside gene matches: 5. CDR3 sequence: CASRLGLAGVTGELFF. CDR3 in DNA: TGTGCCAGCAGACTAGGACTAGCGGGAGTCACCGGGGAGCTGTTTTTT. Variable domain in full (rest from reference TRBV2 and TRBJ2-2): EPEVTQTPSHQVTQMGQEVILRCVPISNHLYFYWYRQILGQKVEFLVSFYNNEISEKSEIFDDQFSVERPDGSNFTLKIRSTKLEDSAMYFCASRLGLAGVTGELFFGEGSRLTVL.

The chain's CDR3 is CASSLARTAGNTIYF. In nucleotides, the CDR3 is TGTGCCAGCAGCTTAGCGCGTACAGCCGGAAACACCATATATTTT. The J gene is TRBJ1-3, the V gene TRBV7-9; D gene unclear. Trimming took off 0 bases at V and 4 bases at J, with 10 bases between the two ends. The CDR3 totals 15 residues. Germline CDR1 SEHNR, CDR2 FQNEAQ (reference sequence).

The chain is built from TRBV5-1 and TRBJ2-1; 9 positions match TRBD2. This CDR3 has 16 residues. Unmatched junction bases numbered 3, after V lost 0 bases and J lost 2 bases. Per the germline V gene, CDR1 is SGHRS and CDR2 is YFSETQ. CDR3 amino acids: CASSLGLAGPYNEQFF. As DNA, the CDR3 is TGCGCCAGCAGCTTGGGGCTAGCGGGACCCTACAATGAGCAGTTCTTC.

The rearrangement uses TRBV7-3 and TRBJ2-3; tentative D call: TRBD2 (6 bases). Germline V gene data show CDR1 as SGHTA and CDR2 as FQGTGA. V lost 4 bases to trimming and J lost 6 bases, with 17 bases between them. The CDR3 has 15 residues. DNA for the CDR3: TGTGCCAGCAGCTCTCGGGACTCCGAGGTGGATACGCAGTATTTT. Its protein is CASSSRDSEVDTQYF.

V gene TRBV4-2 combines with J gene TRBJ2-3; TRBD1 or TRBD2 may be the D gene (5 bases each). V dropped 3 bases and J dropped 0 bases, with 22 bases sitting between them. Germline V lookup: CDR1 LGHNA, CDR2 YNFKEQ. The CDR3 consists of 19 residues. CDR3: CASSQGWGRGSPSTDTQYF. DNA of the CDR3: TGTGCCAGCAGCCAGGGTTGGGGGAGAGGATCCCCGAGCACAGATACGCAGTATTTT.

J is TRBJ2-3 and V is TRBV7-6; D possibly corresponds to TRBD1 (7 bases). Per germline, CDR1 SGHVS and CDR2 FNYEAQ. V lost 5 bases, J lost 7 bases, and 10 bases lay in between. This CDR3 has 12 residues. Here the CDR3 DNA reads TGTGCCAGCAGCCCAGGGGGGAATACGCAGTATTTT. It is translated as CASSPGGNTQYF.

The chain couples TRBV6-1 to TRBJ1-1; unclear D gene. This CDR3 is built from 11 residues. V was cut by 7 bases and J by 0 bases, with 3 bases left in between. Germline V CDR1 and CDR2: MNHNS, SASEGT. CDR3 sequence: CASIMNTEAFF. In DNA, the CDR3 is TGTGCCAGCATAATGAACACTGAAGCTTTCTTT.

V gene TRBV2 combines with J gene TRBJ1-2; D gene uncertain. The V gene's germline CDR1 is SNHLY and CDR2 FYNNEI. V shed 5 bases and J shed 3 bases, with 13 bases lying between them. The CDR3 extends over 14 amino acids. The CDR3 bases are TGTGCCAGCAGTTACACGCAAATGGACTATGGCTACACCTTC. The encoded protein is CASSYTQMDYGYTF.

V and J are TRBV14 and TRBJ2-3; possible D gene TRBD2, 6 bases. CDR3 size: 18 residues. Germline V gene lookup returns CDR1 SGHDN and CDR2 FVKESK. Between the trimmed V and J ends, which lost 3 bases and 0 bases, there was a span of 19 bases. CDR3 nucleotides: TGTGCCAGCAGCCACTTTACTTCGGGGAGCGGGAGCACAGATACGCAGTATTTT. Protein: CASSHFTSGSGSTDTQYF. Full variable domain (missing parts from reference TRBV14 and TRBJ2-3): EAGVTQFPSHSVIEKGQTVTLRCDPISGHDNLYWYRRVMGKEIKFLLHFVKESKQDESGMPNNRFLAERTGGTYSTLKVQPAELEDSGVYFCASSHFTSGSGSTDTQYFGPGTRLTVL.

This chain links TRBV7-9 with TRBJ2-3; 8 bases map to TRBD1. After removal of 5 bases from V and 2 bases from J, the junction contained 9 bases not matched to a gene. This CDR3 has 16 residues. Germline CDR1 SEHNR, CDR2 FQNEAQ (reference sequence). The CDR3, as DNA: TGTGCCAGCAGCCCCACTCGGACAGGGTCCACAGATACGCAGTATTTT. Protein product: CASSPTRTGSTDTQYF.

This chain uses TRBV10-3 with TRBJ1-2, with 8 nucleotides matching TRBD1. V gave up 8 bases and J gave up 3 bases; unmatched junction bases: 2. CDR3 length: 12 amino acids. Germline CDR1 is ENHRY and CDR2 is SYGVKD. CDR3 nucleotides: TGTGCCATCTGGGGACAGGACTATGGCTACACCTTC. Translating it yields CAIWGQDYGYTF.

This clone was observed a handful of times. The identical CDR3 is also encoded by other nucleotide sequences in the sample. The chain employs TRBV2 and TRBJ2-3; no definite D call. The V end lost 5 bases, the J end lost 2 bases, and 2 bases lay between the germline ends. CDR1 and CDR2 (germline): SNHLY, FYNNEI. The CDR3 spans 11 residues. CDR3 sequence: CASSYTDTQYF. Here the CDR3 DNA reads TGTGCCAGCAGTTACACAGATACGCAGTATTTT.

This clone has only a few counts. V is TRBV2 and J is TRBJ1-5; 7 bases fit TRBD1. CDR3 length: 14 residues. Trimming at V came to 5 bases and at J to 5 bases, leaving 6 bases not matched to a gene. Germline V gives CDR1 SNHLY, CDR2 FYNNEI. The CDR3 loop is CASSSGQPHQPQHF. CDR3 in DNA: TGTGCCAGCAGTTCGGGACAGCCCCATCAGCCCCAGCATTTT. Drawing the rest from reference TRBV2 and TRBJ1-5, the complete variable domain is EPEVTQTPSHQVTQMGQEVILRCVPISNHLYFYWYRQILGQKVEFLVSFYNNEISEKSEIFDDQFSVERPDGSNFTLKIRSTKLEDSAMYFCASSSGQPHQPQHFGDGTRLSIL.

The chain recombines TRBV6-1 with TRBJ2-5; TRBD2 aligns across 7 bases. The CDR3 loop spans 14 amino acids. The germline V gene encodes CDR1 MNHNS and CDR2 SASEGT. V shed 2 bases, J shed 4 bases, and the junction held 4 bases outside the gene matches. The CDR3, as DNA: TGTGCCAGCAGTGAACCCGGGGGGTCAGAGACCCAGTACTTC. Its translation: CASSEPGGSETQYF.

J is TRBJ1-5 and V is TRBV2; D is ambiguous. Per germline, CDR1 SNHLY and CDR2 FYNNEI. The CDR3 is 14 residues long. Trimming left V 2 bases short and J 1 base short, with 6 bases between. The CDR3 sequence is CASSEQTSNQPQHF. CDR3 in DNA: TGTGCCAGCAGTGAACAGACAAGCAATCAGCCCCAGCATTTT.